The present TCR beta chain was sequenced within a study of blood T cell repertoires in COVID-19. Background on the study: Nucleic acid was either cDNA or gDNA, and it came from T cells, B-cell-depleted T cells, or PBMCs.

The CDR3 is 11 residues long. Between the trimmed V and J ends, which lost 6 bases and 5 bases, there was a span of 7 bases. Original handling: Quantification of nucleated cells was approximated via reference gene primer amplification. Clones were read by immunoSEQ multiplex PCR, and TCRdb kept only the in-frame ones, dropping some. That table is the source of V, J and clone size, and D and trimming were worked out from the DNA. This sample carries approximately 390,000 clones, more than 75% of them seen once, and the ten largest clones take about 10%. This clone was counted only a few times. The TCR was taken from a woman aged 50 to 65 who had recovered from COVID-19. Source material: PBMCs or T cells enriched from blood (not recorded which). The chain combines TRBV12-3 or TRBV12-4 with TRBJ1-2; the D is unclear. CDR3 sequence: CASSRLYGYTF. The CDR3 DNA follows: TGTGCCAGCAGCCGGTTATATGGCTACACCTTC.